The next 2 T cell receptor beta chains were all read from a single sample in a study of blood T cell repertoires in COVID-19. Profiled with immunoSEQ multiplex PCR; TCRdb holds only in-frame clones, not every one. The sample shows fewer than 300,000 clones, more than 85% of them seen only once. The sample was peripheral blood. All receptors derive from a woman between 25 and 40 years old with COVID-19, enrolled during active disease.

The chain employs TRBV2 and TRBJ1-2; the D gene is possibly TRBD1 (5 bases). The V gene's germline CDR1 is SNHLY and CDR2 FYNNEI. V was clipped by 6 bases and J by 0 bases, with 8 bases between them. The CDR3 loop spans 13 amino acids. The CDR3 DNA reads TGTGCCAGCAGGGGGGGGTCTAACTATGGCTACACCTTC. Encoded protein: CASRGGSNYGYTF.

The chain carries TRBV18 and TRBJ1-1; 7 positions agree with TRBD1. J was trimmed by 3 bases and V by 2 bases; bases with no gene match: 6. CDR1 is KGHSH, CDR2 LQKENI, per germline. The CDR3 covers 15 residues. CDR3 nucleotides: TGTGCCAGCTCACCAGGACAGGTTGGGGACACTGAAGCTTTCTTT. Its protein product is CASSPGQVGDTEAFF.